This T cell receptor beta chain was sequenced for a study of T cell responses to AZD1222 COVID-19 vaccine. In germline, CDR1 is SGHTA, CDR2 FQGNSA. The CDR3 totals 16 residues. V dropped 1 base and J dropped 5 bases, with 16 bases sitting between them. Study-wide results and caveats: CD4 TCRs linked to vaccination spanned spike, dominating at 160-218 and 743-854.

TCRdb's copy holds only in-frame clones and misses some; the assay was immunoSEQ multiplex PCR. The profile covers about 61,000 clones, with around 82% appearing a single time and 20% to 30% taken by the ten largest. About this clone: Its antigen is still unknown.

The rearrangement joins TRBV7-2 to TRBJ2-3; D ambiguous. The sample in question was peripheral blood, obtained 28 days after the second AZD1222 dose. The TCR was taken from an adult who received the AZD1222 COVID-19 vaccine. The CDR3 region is CASSLEYAARKDTQYF. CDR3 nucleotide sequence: TGTGCCAGCAGCTTAGAGTACGCAGCCCGGAAAGATACGCAGTATTTT.